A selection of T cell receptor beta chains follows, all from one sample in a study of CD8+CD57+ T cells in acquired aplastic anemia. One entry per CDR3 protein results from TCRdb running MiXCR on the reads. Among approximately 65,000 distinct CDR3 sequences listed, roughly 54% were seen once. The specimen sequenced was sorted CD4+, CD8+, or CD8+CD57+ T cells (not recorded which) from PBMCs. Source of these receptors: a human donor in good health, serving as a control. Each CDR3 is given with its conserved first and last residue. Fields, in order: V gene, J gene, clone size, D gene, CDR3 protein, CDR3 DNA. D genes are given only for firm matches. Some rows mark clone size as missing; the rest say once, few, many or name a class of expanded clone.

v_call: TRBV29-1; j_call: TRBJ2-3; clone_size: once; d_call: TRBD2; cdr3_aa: CSVTTSGGPDTQYF; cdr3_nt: TGCAGCGTCACGACTAGCGGGGGCCCAGATACGCAGTATTTT
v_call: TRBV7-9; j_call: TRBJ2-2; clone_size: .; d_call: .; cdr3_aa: CASSLWSNTGELFF; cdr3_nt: TGTGCCAGCAGCTTATGGAGTAACACCGGGGAGCTGTTTTTT
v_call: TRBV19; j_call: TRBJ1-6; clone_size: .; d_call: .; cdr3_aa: CASTFDSLNSPLHF; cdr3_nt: TGTGCCAGTACCTTTGACAGTCTTAATTCACCCCTCCACTTT
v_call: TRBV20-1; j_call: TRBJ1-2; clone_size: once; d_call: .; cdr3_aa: CSGHSGQTPAAGYTF; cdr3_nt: TGCAGTGGACACAGTGGACAGACCCCTGCCGCTGGCTACACCTTC
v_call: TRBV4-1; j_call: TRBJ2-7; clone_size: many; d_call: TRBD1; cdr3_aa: CASSQPDRGSYEQYF; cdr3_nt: TGCGCCAGCAGCCAGCCGGACAGGGGTTCCTACGAGCAGTACTTC
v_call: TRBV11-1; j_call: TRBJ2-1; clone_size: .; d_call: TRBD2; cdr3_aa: CASSLSGEVVVDEQFF; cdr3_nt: TGTGCCAGCAGCCTTAGCGGGGAGGTTGTAGTGGATGAGCAGTTCTTC
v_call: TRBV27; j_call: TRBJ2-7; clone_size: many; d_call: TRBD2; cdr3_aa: CASSRGLPPSSYEQYF; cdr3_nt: TGTGCCAGCAGTAGGGGACTACCCCCCAGCTCCTACGAGCAGTACTTC
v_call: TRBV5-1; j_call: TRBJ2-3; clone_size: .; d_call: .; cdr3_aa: CASSREGTDTQYF; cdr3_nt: TGCGCCAGCAGCAGGGAGGGCACAGATACGCAGTATTTT
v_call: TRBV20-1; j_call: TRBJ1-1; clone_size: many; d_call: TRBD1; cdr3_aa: CSARGYRGRSTEAFF; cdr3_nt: TGCAGTGCTAGAGGTTACAGGGGCAGGAGCACTGAAGCTTTCTTT
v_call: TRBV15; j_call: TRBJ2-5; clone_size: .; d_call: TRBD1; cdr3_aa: CATSSRQGIGQETQYF; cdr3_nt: TGTGCCACCAGCAGCCGACAGGGTATTGGACAAGAGACCCAGTACTTC
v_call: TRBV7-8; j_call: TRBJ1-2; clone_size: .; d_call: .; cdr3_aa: CASSLAGRGSGYTF; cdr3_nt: TGTGCCAGCAGCTTAGCCGGCCGAGGCAGTGGCTACACCTTC
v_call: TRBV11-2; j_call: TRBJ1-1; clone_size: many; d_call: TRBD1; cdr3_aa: CASSHRGTGARTEAFF; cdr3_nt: TGTGCCAGCAGCCACCGAGGGACAGGGGCTAGGACTGAAGCTTTCTTT
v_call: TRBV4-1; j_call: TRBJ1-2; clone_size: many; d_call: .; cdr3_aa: CASSQVEDLTYGYTF; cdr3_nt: TGCGCCAGCAGCCAAGTGGAAGACCTGACCTATGGCTACACCTTC
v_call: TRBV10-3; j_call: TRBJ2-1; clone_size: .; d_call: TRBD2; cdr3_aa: CAISGPRLAGGSYNEQFF; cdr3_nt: TGTGCCATCAGTGGTCCCAGACTAGCGGGAGGGTCCTACAATGAGCAGTTCTTC
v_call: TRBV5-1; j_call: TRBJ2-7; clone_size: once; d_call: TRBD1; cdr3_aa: CASSSTGNIYEQYF; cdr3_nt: TGCGCCAGCAGCTCGACAGGGAATATCTACGAGCAGTACTTC
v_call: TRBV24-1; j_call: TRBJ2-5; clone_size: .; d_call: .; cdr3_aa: CATSKGGPVGETQYF; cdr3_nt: TGTGCCACCTCAAAGGGCGGGCCGGTAGGAGAGACCCAGTACTTC
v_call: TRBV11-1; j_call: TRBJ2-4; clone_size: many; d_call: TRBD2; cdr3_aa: CASSFFAGVVKNIQYF; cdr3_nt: TGTGCCAGCAGCTTTTTTGCGGGAGTTGTCAAAAACATTCAGTACTTC
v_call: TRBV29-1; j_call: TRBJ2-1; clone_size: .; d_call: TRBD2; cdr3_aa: CSAALGGAYNEQFF; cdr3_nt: TGCAGCGCCGCCCTGGGGGGGGCCTACAATGAGCAGTTCTTC
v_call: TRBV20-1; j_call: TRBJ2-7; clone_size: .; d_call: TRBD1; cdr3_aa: CSASRDRGVTSEQYF; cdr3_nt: TGCAGTGCTAGCCGGGACAGGGGCGTTACGAGCGAGCAGTACTTC
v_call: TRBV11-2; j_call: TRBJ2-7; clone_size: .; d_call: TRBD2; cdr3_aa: CASSGDFSPGLAGYEQYF; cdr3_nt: TGTGCCAGCAGCGGGGACTTCAGCCCCGGACTAGCGGGCTACGAGCAGTACTTC
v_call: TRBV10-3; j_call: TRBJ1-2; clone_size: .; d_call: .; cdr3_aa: CAISDQPTDFYGYTF; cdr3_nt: TGTGCCATCAGTGACCAACCGACGGACTTCTATGGCTACACCTTC
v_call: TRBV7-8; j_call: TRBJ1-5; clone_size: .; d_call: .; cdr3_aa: CASSHRDQPQHF; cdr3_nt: TGTGCCAGCAGCCACAGGGATCAGCCCCAGCATTTT
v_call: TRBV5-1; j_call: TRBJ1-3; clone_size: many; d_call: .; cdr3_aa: CASSLAGSGGNTIYF; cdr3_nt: TGCGCCAGCAGCTTGGCGGGCAGCGGTGGAAACACCATATATTTT
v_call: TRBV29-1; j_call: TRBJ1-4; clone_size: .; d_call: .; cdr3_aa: CSVKGGGPNEKLFF; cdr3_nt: TGCAGCGTTAAGGGGGGCGGTCCAAATGAAAAACTGTTTTTT
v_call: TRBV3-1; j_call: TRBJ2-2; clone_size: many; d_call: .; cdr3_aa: CASSGGNRELFF; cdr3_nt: TGTGCCAGCAGCGGGGGAAACCGGGAGCTGTTTTTT
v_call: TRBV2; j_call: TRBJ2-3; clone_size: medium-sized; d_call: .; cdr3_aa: CASSDTTNTQYF; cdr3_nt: TGTGCCAGCAGTGATACGACCAATACGCAGTATTTT
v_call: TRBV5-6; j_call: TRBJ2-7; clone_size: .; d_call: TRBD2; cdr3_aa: CASSFLTGLAGGGQYF; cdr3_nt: TGTGCCAGCAGCTTCTTAACGGGACTAGCGGGAGGGGGACAGTACTTC
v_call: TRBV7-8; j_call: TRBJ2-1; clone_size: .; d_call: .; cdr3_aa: CASSLSYEQFF; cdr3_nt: TGTGCCAGCAGCTTATCCTATGAGCAGTTCTTC
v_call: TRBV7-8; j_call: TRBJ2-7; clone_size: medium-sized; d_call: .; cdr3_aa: CASSRLATYEQYF; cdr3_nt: TGTGCCAGCAGTCGCCTAGCTACCTACGAGCAGTACTTC
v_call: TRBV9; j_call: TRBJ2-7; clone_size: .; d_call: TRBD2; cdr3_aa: CPSSVAGGANEQYF; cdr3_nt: TGTCCCAGCAGCGTAGCGGGAGGGGCGAACGAGCAGTACTTC
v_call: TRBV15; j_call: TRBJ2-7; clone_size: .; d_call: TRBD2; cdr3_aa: CATSSYRTSGVSYEQYF; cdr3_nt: TGTGCCACCAGCAGCTACCGGACTAGCGGGGTCTCCTACGAGCAGTACTTC
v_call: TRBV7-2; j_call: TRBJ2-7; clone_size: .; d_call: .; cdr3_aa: CASSLEQAGEQYF; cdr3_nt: TGTGCCAGCAGCTTAGAACAGGCCGGGGAGCAGTACTTC
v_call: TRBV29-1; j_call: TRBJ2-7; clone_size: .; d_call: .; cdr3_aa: CSVGAGTRGHEQYF; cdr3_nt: TGCAGCGTCGGCGCCGGGACCCGGGGCCACGAGCAGTACTTC
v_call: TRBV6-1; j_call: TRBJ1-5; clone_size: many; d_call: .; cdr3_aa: CASQGRGHQPQHF; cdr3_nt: TGTGCCAGCCAGGGCAGGGGTCATCAGCCCCAGCATTTT
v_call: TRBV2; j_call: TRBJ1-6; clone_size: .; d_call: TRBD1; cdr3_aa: CASSWDRANSPLHF; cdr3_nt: TGTGCCAGCAGTTGGGACAGGGCAAATTCACCCCTCCACTTT